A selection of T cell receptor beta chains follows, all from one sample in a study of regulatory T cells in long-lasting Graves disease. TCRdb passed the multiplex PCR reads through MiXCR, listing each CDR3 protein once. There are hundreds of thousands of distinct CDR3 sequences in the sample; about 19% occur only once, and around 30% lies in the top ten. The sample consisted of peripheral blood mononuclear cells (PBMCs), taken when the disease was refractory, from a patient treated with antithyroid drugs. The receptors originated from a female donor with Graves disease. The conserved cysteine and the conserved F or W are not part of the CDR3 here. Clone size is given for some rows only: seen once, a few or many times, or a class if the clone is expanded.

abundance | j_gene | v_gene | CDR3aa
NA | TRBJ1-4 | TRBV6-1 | ASKQGAGEKLF
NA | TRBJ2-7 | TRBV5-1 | ASSFRQGTYEQY
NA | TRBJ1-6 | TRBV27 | ASSLSGGSNNSPLH
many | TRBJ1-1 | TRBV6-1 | ASKSGLGTEAF
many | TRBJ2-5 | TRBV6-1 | ASTGLTPYQETQY
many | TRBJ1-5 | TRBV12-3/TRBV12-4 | ASRPPPGGNQPQH
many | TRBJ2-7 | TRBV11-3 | ASSSTGTGGEQY
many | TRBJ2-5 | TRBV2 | ASIHLGWAGANQETQY
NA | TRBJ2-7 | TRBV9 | ASSVTGVEYYEQY
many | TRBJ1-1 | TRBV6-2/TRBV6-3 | ASSYSNRGLYTEAF
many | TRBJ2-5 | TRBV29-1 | SVGRDAGETQY
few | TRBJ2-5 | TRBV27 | ASSFGQGVQY
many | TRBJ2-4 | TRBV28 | ASCRGRRWGGKNIQY
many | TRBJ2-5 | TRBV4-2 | ASSQDPTSAYQETQY
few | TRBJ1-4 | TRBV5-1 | ASSLASQATNEKLF
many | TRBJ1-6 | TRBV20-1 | SVRDGVGGNSPLH
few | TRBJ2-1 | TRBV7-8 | ASSLGRLAGGQNEQF
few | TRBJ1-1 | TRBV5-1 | ASSLSTLNTEAF
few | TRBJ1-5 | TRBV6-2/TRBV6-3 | ASSEGGAGQPQH
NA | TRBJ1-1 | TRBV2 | ASTPTQENTEAF
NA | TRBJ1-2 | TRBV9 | ASSVGDRGLYGYT
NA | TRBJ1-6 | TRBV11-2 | ASRNPGLRNSPLH
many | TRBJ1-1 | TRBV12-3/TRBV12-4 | ASNYQGATTEAF
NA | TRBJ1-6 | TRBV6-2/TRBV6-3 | ASSNPGSSYNSPLH
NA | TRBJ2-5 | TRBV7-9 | ASSQLAGGPGETQY
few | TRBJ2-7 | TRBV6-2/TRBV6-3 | ASSAAGSPAYEQY
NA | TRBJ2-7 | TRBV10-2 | ASSDGGRLPYEQY
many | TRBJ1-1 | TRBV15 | ATSRNPTAMNTEAF
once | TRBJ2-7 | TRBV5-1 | ASSSPGTTRNEQY
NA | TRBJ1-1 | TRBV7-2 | ASSFRGQNTEAF
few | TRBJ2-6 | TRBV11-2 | ASTRLSGANVLT
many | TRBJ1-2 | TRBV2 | ASRVGAEGYT
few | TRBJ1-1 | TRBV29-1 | SGEATGGDTEAF
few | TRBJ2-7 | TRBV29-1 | SVGVEGMIYEQY
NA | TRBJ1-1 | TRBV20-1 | SAQKLDRALNTEAF
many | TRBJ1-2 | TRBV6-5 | ASSFGRTYGYT
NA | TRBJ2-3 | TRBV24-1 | ATSDAGQRTDTQY
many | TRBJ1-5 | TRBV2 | ASSRGTSNQPQH
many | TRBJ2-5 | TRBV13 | ASSFALGRTGPETQY
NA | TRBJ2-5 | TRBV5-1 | ASSPMPGTGAETQY
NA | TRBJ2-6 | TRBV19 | ASSILPGGANVLT
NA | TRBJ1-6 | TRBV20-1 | SARERVQTRNSPLH
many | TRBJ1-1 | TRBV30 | AWSVRLNTEAF
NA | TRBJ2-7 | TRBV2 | ASNRYVPAYEQY
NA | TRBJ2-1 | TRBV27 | ASSLKGLGNEQF
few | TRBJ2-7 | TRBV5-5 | ASSFKGRDYEQY